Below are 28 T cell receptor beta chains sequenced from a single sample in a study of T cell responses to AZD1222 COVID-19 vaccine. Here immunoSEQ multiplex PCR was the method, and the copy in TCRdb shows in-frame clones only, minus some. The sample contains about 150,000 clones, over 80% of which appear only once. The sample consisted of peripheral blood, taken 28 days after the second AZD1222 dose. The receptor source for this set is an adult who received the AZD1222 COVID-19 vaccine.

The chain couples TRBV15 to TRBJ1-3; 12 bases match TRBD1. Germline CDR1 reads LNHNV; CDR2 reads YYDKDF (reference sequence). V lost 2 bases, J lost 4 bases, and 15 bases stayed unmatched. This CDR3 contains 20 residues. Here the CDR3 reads CATSRSPGQGAGGYGNTIYF. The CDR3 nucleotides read TGTGCCACCAGCAGATCCCCGGGACAGGGGGCAGGGGGTTACGGAAACACCATATATTTT.

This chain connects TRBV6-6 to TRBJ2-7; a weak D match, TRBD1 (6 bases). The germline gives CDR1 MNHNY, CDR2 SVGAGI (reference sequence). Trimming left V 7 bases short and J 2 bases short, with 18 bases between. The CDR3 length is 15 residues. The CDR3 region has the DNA TGTGCCAGCAATGCAGGGGCGCAGATTCCCTACGAGCAGTACTTC. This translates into CASNAGAQIPYEQYF.

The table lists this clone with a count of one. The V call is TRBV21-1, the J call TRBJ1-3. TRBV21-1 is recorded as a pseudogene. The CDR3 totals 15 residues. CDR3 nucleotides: TGTGCCAGCCCATCCGGGGGGGCGTTGGAGCACACCATATATTTT. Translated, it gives CASPSGGALEHTIYF.

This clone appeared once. The DNA for the CDR3 is TGTGCCAGCAGTGTAACGACAGATACGCAGTATTTT. This gives the protein CASSVTTDTQYF. The chain joins TRBV25-1 to TRBJ2-3; D unresolved. The CDR3 loop spans 12 amino acids. Germline loops: CDR1 MGHDK, CDR2 SYGVNS. V shed 4 bases and J shed 3 bases, with 5 bases lying between them.

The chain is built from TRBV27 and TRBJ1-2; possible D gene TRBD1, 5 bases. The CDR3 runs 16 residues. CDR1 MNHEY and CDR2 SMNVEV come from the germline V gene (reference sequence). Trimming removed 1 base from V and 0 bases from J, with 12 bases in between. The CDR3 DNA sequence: TGTGCCAGCAGTTTATATAAAAGGACATCTAACTATGGCTACACCTTC. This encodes CASSLYKRTSNYGYTF.

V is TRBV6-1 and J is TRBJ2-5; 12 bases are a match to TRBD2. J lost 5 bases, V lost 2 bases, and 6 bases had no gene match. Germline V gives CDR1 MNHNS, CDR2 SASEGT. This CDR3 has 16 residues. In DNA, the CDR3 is TGTGCCAGCAGTGAATCCGGACTAGCGGGGCTGGAGACCCAGTACTTC. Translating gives CASSESGLAGLETQYF.

For the CDR3, the DNA is TGTGCCAGCAGTTTCCCACTGTTACTAGCGGGCCCCCAGATGGAGCAGTACTTC. It codes for CASSFPLLLAGPQMEQYF. The rearrangement uses TRBV28 and TRBJ2-7, with 9 nucleotides matching TRBD2. CDR1 is MDHEN, CDR2 SYDVKM, per germline. CDR3 length: 18 residues. Trimming took 3 bases from V and 7 from J; bases not matched to a gene: 19. The full variable domain, completed using reference TRBV28 and TRBJ2-7, is DVKVTQSSRYLVKRTGEKVFLECVQDMDHENMFWYRQDPGLGLRLIYFSYDVKMKEKGDIPEGYSVSREKKERFSLILESASTNQTSMYLCASSFPLLLAGPQMEQYFGPGTRLTVT.

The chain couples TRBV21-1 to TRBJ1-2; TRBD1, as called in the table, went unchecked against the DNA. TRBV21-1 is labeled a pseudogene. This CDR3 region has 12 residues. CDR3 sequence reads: CASSQDRNGYTF. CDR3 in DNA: TGTGCCAGCAGCCAGGACAGGAATGGCTACACCTTC.

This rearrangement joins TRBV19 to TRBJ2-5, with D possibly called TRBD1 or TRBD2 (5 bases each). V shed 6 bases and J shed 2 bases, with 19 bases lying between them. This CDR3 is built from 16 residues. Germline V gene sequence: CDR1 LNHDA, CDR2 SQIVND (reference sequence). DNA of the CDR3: TGTGCCAGTAGCCCGTCTCCGGGACGGTCACAAGAGACCCAGTACTTC. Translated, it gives CASSPSPGRSQETQYF.

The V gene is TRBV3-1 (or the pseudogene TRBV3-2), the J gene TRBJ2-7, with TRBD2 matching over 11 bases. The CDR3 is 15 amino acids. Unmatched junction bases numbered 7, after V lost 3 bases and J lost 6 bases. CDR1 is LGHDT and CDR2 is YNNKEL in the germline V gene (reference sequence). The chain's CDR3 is CASSHAPGTSGEQYF. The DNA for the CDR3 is TGTGCCAGCAGCCACGCGCCCGGGACTAGCGGCGAGCAGTACTTC.

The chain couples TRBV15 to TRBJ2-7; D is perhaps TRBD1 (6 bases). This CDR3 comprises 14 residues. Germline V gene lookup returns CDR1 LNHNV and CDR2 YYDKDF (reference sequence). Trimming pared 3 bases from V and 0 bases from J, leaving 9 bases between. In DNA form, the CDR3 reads TGTGCCACCAGCAGCCGGGACATCTCCTACGAGCAGTACTTC. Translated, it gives CATSSRDISYEQYF.

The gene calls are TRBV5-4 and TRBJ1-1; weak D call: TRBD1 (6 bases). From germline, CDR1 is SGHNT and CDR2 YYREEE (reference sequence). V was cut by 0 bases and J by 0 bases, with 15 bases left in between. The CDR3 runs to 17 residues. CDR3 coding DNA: TGTGCCAGCAGCTTGGCGTCAGGGGCCGAAATGAACACTGAAGCTTTCTTT. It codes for CASSLASGAEMNTEAFF.

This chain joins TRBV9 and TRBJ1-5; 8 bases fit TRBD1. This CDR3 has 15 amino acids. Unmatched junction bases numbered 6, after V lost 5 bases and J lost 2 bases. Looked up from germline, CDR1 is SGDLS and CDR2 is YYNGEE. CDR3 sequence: CASSTQGEGNQPQHF. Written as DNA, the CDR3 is TGTGCCAGCAGTACACAGGGGGAGGGCAATCAGCCCCAGCATTTT.

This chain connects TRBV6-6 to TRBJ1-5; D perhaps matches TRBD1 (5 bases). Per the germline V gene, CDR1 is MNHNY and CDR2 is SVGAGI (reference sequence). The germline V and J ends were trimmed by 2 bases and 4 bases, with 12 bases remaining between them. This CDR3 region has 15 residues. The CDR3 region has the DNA TGTGCCAGCAGTTACCGAGACAGAGCAAATCAGCCCCAGCATTTT. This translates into CASSYRDRANQPQHF.

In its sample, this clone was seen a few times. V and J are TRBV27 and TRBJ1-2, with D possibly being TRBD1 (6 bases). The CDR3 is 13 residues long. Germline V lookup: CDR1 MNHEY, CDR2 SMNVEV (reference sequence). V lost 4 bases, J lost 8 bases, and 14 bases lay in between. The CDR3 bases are TGTGCCAGCAGTTGGGCCCCCAGGGGCGGCTACACCTTC. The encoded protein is CASSWAPRGGYTF.

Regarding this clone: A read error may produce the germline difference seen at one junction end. The CDR3 loop reads CASSLATGQSLAF. CDR3 DNA sequence: TGTGCCAGCAGCTTAGCCACCGGACAGAGCCTTGCCTTC. The J gene is TRBJ1-2, the V gene TRBV7-9; the D gene is possibly TRBD1 (6 bases). Looked up from germline, CDR1 is SEHNR and CDR2 is FQNEAQ (reference sequence). There are 13 residues in the CDR3. Filled out from reference TRBV7-9 and TRBJ1-2, the complete variable domain reads DTGVSQNPRHKITKRGQNVTFRCDPISEHNRLYWYRQTLGQGPEFLTYFQNEAQLEKSRLLSDRFSAERPKGSFSTLEIQRTEQGDSAMYLCASSLATGQSLAFGSGTRLTVV.

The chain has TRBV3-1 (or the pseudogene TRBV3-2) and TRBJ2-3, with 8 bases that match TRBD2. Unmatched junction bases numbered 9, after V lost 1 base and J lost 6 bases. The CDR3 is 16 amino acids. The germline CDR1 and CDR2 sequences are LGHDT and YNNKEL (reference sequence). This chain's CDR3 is CASSQVGAGGADTQYF. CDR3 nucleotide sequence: TGTGCCAGCAGCCAAGTCGGGGCGGGAGGAGCGGATACGCAGTATTTT.

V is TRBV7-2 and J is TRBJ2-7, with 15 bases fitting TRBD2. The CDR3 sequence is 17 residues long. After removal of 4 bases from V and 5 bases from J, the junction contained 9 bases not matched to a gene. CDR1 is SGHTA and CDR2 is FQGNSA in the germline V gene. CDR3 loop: CASSSGLAGGPSHEQYF. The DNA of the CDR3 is TGTGCCAGCAGCTCAGGACTAGCGGGAGGGCCGTCCCACGAGCAGTACTTC.

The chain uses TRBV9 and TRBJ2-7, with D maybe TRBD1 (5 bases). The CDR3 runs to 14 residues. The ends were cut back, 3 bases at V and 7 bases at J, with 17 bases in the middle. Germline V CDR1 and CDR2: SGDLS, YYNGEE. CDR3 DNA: TGTGCCAGCAGCGGCACGGCAGGGTCCGGGGAGCAGTACTTC. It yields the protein CASSGTAGSGEQYF.

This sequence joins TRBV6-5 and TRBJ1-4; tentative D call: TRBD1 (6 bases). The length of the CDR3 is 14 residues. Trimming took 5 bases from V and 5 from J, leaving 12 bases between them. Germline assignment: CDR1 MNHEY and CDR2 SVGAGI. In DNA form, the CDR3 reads TGTGCCAGCAGTCGAACAGGGCTGAATGAAAAACTGTTTTTT. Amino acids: CASSRTGLNEKLFF.

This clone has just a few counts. CDR3 residues: CASSYSRDSHSPLHF. The CDR3 nucleotides read TGTGCCAGCAGTTACTCCCGGGACAGCCATTCACCCCTCCACTTT. The chain recombines TRBV6-5 with TRBJ1-6, with TRBD1 matching over 7 bases. Germline V lookup: CDR1 MNHEY, CDR2 SVGAGI. The CDR3 loop spans 15 amino acids. J gave up 8 bases and V 0 bases, and 4 bases lay outside the gene matches.

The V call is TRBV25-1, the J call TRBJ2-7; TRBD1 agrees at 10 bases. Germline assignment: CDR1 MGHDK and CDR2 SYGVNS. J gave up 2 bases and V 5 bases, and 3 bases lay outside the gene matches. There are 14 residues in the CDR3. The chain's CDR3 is CASSQGTGAYEQYF. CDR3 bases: TGTGCCAGCAGTCAGGGGACAGGGGCCTACGAGCAGTACTTC.

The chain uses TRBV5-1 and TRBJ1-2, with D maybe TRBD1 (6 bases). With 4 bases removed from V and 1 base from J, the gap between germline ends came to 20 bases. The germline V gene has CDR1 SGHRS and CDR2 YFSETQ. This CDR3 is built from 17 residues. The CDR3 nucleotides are TGCGCCAGCAGCGTAGCTACCCGACAGGATCTTAACTATGGCTACACCTTC. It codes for CASSVATRQDLNYGYTF.

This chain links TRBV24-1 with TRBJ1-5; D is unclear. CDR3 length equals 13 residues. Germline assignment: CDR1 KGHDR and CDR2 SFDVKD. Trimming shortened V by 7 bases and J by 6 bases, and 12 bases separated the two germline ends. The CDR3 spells CATSERRGQPQHF. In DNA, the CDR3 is TGTGCCACCAGCGAACGCCGAGGTCAGCCCCAGCATTTT.

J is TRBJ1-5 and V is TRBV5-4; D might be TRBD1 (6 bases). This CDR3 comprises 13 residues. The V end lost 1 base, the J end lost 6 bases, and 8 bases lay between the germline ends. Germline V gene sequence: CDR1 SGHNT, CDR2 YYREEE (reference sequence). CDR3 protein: CASSLWGAQPQHF. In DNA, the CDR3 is TGTGCCAGCAGCTTGTGGGGGGCTCAGCCCCAGCATTTT.

The CDR3 here is CASSGAGGPGGTDTQYF. CDR3 coding DNA: TGTGCCAGCAGCGGGGCGGGAGGGCCAGGGGGGACAGATACGCAGTATTTT. The chain has TRBV6-4 and TRBJ2-3; TRBD2 matches at 9 bases. CDR3 length equals 17 residues. Germline values: CDR1 MRHNA, CDR2 SNTAGT. The V gene end was trimmed by 6 bases and the J gene end by 3 bases; junction bases not matched to a gene: 13.

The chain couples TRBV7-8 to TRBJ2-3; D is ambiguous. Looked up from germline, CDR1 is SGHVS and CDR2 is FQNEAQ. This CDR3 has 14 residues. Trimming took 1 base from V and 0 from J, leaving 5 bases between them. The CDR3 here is CASSLGDSTDTQYF. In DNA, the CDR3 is TGTGCCAGCAGCTTAGGAGATAGCACAGATACGCAGTATTTT. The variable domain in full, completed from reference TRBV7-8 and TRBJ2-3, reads GAGVSQSPRYKVAKRGQDVALRCDPISGHVSLFWYQQALGQGPEFLTYFQNEAQLDKSGLPSDRFFAERPEGSVSTLKIQRTQQEDSAVYLCASSLGDSTDTQYFGPGTRLTVL.

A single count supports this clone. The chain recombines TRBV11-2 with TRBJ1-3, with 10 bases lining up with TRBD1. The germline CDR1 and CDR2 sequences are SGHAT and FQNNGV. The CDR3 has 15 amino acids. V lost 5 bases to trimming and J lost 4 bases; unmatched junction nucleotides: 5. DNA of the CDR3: TGTGCCAGCAGCCCCGACAGGGGGCCAGGAAACACCATATATTTT. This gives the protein CASSPDRGPGNTIYF.